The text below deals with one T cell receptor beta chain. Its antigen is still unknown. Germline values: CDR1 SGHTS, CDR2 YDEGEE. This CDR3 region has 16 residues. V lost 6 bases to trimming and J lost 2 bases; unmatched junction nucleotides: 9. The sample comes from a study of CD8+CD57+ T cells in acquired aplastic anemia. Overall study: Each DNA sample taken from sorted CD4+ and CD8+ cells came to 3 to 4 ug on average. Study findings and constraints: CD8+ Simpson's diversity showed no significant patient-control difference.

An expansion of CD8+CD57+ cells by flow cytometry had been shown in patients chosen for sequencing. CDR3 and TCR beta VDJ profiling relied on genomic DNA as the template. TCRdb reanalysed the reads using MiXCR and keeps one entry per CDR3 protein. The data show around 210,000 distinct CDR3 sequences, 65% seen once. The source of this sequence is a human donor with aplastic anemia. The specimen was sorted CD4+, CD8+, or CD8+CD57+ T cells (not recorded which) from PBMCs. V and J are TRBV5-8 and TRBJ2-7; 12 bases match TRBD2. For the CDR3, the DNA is TGTGCCAGCACCCCCGGACTAGCGGGAACCACCTACGAGCAGTACTTC. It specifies CASTPGLAGTTYEQYF. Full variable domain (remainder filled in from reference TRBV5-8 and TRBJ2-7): EAGVTQSPTHLIKTRGQQATLRCSPISGHTSVYWYQQALGLGLQFLLWYDEGEERNRGNFPPRFSGRQFPNYSSELNVNALELEDSALYLCASTPGLAGTTYEQYFGPGTRLTVT.